Below are 14 T cell receptor beta chains sequenced from a single sample in a study of T cell responses to AZD1222 COVID-19 vaccine. Repertoires were generated with immunoSEQ multiplex PCR, while TCRdb's copy carries only in-frame clones and drops some. This sample yields 150,000 to 200,000 clones, of which around 87% are seen a single time; 2.6% belongs to the top ten. This material consisted of peripheral blood, taken on day 0 of AZD1222 vaccination. The receptors originated from an adult in good health.

The J gene is TRBJ1-1, the V gene TRBV28; TRBD1 matches at 8 bases. V lost 8 bases and J lost 7; bases outside the gene matches: 15. Germline assignment: CDR1 MDHEN and CDR2 SYDVKM. The CDR3 runs to 15 residues. This chain's CDR3 is CASVEQGASGYEAFF. As DNA, the CDR3 is TGTGCCAGCGTTGAGCAGGGGGCTAGCGGCTATGAAGCTTTCTTT.

Ten or more counts support this clone. This chain connects TRBV7-8 to TRBJ1-6; TRBD1 agrees at 8 bases. Germline values: CDR1 SGHVS, CDR2 FQNEAQ. The J segment lost 5 bases and the V segment lost 3 bases, leaving 3 bases of the junction unmatched. The CDR3 sequence is 15 residues long. This CDR3 reads CASSFQTGDNSPLHF. CDR3 bases: TGTGCCAGCAGCTTTCAGACAGGGGATAATTCACCCCTCCACTTT.

The gene calls are TRBV27 and TRBJ2-7; 7 nucleotides align to TRBD2. The CDR3 is made up of 14 amino acids. The germline gives CDR1 MNHEY, CDR2 SMNVEV (reference sequence). V shed 0 bases and J 6 bases; nucleotides not matched to a gene: 5. DNA for the CDR3: TGTGCCAGCAGTTTATCGGGGGGGGGTTCCGAGCAGTACTTC. Translation gives CASSLSGGGSEQYF.

The J gene is TRBJ2-3, the V gene TRBV5-1, with TRBD1 matching over 9 bases. Germline values: CDR1 SGHRS, CDR2 YFSETQ. The CDR3 has 17 residues. The ends lost 4 bases at V and 1 base at J; junction bases unmatched: 10. The CDR3 DNA sequence: TGCGCCAGCAGCCCCGCTACAGGGGGCGGCGGCACAGATACGCAGTATTTT. This gives the protein CASSPATGGGGTDTQYF.

The rearrangement links TRBV7-9 to TRBJ2-1; 7 bases agree with TRBD1. The CDR3 loop spans 15 amino acids. CDR1 is SEHNR, CDR2 FQNEAQ, per germline (reference sequence). V lost 7 bases, J lost 0 bases, and 6 bases stayed unmatched. The CDR3 DNA is TGTGCCAGCACCCGACAGGGTAGCTCCTACAATGAGCAGTTCTTC. As protein: CASTRQGSSYNEQFF.

The V gene is TRBV5-6, the J gene TRBJ1-1, with 9 bases fitting TRBD1. The J segment lost 3 bases and the V segment lost 3 bases, leaving 12 bases of the junction unmatched. The germline V gene has CDR1 SGHDT and CDR2 YYEEEE. CDR3 length: 17 residues. CDR3 residues: CASSSRYRGRMYTEAFF. CDR3 in DNA: TGTGCCAGCAGCTCCCGCTACAGGGGGCGTATGTACACTGAAGCTTTCTTT.

In its sample, this clone was seen many times. The genes are TRBV10-1 and TRBJ2-1; D may match TRBD1 or TRBD2 (6 bases each). With 3 bases removed from V and 6 bases from J, the gap between germline ends came to 12 bases. Germline lookup yields CDR1 WNHNN and CDR2 SYGVQD (reference sequence). The CDR3 length is 14 residues. CDR3 coding DNA: TGCGCCAGCAGTGAAGGGGGGTCGGTCAATGAGCAGTTCTTC. It translates to CASSEGGSVNEQFF.

The chain joins TRBV5-1 to TRBJ2-1; D not resolved. Germline-derived CDR1 and CDR2 are SGHRS and YFSETQ. V was shortened by 2 bases and J by 5 bases, with 8 bases between the two germline ends. The CDR3 contains 13 residues. This chain's CDR3 is CASSFSTNNEQFF. Written as DNA, the CDR3 is TGCGCCAGCAGCTTCTCGACCAACAATGAGCAGTTCTTC.

The V and J genes are TRBV5-1 and TRBJ2-5, with D unclear. V was clipped by 0 bases and J by 5 bases, with 5 bases between them. The CDR3 extends over 12 amino acids. Germline-derived CDR1 and CDR2 are SGHRS and YFSETQ. The CDR3 region has the DNA TGCGCCAGCAGCTTGGATCGTGAGACCCAGTACTTC. This translates into CASSLDRETQYF. The full variable domain, its missing parts supplied by reference TRBV5-1 and TRBJ2-5, is KAGVTQTPRYLIKTRGQQVTLSCSPISGHRSVSWYQQTPGQGLQFLFEYFSETQRNKGNFPGRFSGRQFSNSRSEMNVSTLELGDSALYLCASSLDRETQYFGPGTRLLVL.

The chain joins TRBV7-2 to TRBJ2-7; the match to TRBD2 covers 15 bases. Germline trimming cut 0 bases from V and 6 bases from J; bases unmatched to any gene: 6. Germline values: CDR1 SGHTA, CDR2 FQGNSA. This CDR3 is built from 17 residues. CDR3 DNA: TGTGCCAGCAGCTTAGCGGGACTAGCGGGAGGTCTTGGCGAGCAGTACTTC. Translating it yields CASSLAGLAGGLGEQYF.

The chain combines TRBV19 with TRBJ2-6, with a tentative D call TRBD2 (5 bases). The germline V gene has CDR1 LNHDA and CDR2 SQIVND (reference sequence). The CDR3 totals 18 residues. Between the trimmed V and J ends, which lost 2 bases and 0 bases, there was a span of 14 bases. CDR3 bases: TGTGCCAGTAGTATAATTCCGGGGATATTCTCTGGGGCCAACGTCCTGACTTTC. It is translated as CASSIIPGIFSGANVLTF.

The chain links TRBV29-1 to TRBJ2-1; TRBD2 matches at 8 bases. CDR3 length equals 14 residues. Germline V lookup: CDR1 SQVTM, CDR2 ANQGSEA. Trimming at V came to 5 bases and at J to 8 bases, leaving 11 bases not matched to a gene. The CDR3 DNA reads TGCAGCGTTACGGCGGGAGGAAATCGAGATGAGCAGTTCTTC. Protein sequence: CSVTAGGNRDEQFF.

The chain employs TRBV2 and TRBJ1-2, with a tentative D call TRBD1 (6 bases). This CDR3 is 14 amino acids long. V lost 3 bases and J lost 6, with 14 bases in between. Germline CDR1 and CDR2: SNHLY and FYNNEI. The CDR3 spells CASSERRGSDGYTF. The CDR3 nucleotides read TGTGCCAGCAGTGAGAGGAGGGGGTCAGATGGCTACACCTTC.

V and J are TRBV29-1 and TRBJ1-5, with D perhaps matching TRBD1 (6 bases). Trimming removed 7 bases at V and 4 bases at J, with 14 bases between. Germline V gene sequence: CDR1 SQVTM, CDR2 ANQGSEA. This CDR3 contains 13 residues. The CDR3 is CSAQQGWNQPQHF. For the CDR3, the DNA is TGCAGCGCACAACAGGGTTGGAATCAGCCCCAGCATTTT.